This TCR beta chain was sequenced in a study of T cells in tuberculosis. Background on the study: Samples predate treatment or fall within its first 7 days.

The assay was immunoSEQ multiplex PCR, and TCRdb's table has in-frame clones only and misses some. The data hold under 35,000 clones, with 92% observed a single time. This CDR3 comprises 18 residues. The ends were cut back, 3 bases at V and 1 base at J, with 18 bases in the middle. Germline V gives CDR1 KGHSH, CDR2 LQKENI. Remarks on this clone: Its antigen remains unidentified.

Whole-study findings and limits: GMM-specific TCRs were nearer to active tuberculosis alpha repertoires, suggesting expansion.

Sample time point: new active TB diagnosis, blood taken before or within 7 days of starting treatment. The clonotype was recovered from an adult with tuberculosis. Some clones in this sample may be carry-over from other donors' samples. The chain is built from TRBV18 and TRBJ2-2, with TRBD1 as a possible D gene (7 bases). The sequencing here drew on PBMCs, taken at tuberculosis diagnosis. The CDR3 coding sequence is TGTGCCAGCTCACCTGTCAGGGGGGAAGCCTTGAACACCGGGGAGCTGTTTTTT. Translation: CASSPVRGEALNTGELFF.